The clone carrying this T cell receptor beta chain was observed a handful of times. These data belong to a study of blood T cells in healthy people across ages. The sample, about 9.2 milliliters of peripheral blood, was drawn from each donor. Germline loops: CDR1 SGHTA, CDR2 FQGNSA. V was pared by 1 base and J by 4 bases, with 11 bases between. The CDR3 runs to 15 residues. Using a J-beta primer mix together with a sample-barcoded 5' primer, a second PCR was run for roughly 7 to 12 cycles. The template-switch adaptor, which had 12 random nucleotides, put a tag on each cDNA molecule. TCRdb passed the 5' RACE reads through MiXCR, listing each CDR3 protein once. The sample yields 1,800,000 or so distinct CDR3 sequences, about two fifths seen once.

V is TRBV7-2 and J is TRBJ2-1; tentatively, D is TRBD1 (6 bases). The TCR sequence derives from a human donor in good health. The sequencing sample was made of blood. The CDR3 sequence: CASSLGGQTYNEQFF. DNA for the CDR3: TGTGCCAGCAGCTTAGGGGGGCAGACATACAATGAGCAGTTCTTC.